The rows below give T cell receptor beta chains drawn from one sample of a study of graft-versus-host responses after intestinal transplantation. Some clones are missing from TCRdb's copy, which holds only in-frame ones; the method was immunoSEQ multiplex PCR. The sample yields around 15,000 clones, 74% seen once. The sample in question was ileum tissue, obtained 14 days after transplant. The receptor set was obtained from a human patient who received an intestinal transplant, so some T cells may come from the graft donor. Both conserved end residues are part of each CDR3. Fields, in order: D gene, J gene, CDR3 length, V gene, clone size, CDR3 DNA, CDR3 protein. A D gene is named only where the DNA matches it firmly. Expanded clones get a size class; other rows say once, few or many, or leave the size out.

.,TRBJ2-7,12,TRBV5-1,.,TGCGCCAGCAGCTTGGTCGGATACGAGCAGTACTTC,CASSLVGYEQYF
.,TRBJ2-7,14,TRBV5-1,.,TGCGCCAGCAGCTTTGGGGGGTCCCCTCGTGAGCAGTACTTC,CASSFGGSPREQYF
.,TRBJ1-6,14,TRBV9,.,TGTGCCAGCAGCGTCGACCCCTACAATTCACCCCTCCACTTT,CASSVDPYNSPLHF
.,TRBJ2-2,15,TRBV7-9,.,TGTGCCAGCAGCTTAGGCTCAGGGTACACCGGGGAGCTGTTTTTT,CASSLGSGYTGELFF
TRBD2,TRBJ2-1,17,TRBV9,.,TGTGCCAGCAGCGTCGGGGCGGGTAGCGGGAGGGGCAATGAGCAGTTCTTC,CASSVGAGSGRGNEQFF
.,TRBJ2-7,16,TRBV25-1,few,TGTGCCAGCAGTGAACCAGAGGGGAAGGGTGGCTACGAGCAGTACTTC,CASSEPEGKGGYEQYF
.,TRBJ2-1,15,TRBV7-7,.,TGTGCTAGCAGCTCAACGGGGAGCTCCTACAATGAGCAGTTCTTC,CASSSTGSSYNEQFF
TRBD2,TRBJ2-7,16,TRBV7-8,.,TGTGCCAGCAGCTTAGTAGATGGACTAGCAGGGTACGAGCAGTACTTC,CASSLVDGLAGYEQYF
.,TRBJ2-5,14,TRBV14,.,TGTGCCAGCAGCCAAGGAGGAGCGAAACAGACCCAGTACTTC,CASSQGGAKQTQYF
TRBD2,TRBJ2-1,15,TRBV9,.,TGTGCCAGCAGCGTACTAGCGGGAGGAAGAAGTGAGCAGTTCTTC,CASSVLAGGRSEQFF
.,TRBJ1-2,15,TRBV10-2,.,TGCGCCAGCAGTGAGGGGGTAATCACGCTCTATGGCTACACCTTC,CASSEGVITLYGYTF
TRBD1,TRBJ1-6,14,TRBV10-2,.,TGCGCCAGCAGTGGGACAGGCCCAGCTTCACCCCTCCACTTT,CASSGTGPASPLHF
TRBD2,TRBJ2-7,14,TRBV19,once,TGTGCCAGTAGTATAGCGGGGGGTAGCCACGAGCAGTACTTC,CASSIAGGSHEQYF
.,TRBJ2-7,11,TRBV5-1,.,TGCGCCAGCAGCTTCTCCTACGAGCAGTACTTC,CASSFSYEQYF
.,TRBJ1-2,15,TRBV7-8,.,TGTGCCAGCAGCCCGTCGCGGGCTCCGGGCTATGGCTACACCTTC,CASSPSRAPGYGYTF
.,TRBJ2-1,13,TRBV6-5,.,TGTGCCAGCACCCCGGCAGGGGAGGGTGAGCAGTTCTTC,CASTPAGEGEQFF
.,TRBJ2-7,13,TRBV6-5,.,TGTGCCAGCAGTTACTCCACAGGGATTGGGGAGTACTTC,CASSYSTGIGEYF
.,TRBJ2-3,15,TRBV4-1,.,TGCGCCAGCAGCCAAGTCCCTAGCAAGGCAGATACGCAGTATTTT,CASSQVPSKADTQYF
TRBD2,TRBJ2-7,15,TRBV19,.,TGTGCCAGTAGTATAAGTAGCGGGAGTCTTAACGAGCAGTACTTC,CASSISSGSLNEQYF
.,TRBJ1-5,15,TRBV19,.,TGTGCCAGTAGTATTAAGGGGACGTTCAATCAGCCCCAGCATTTT,CASSIKGTFNQPQHF
.,TRBJ2-1,13,TRBV6-5,.,TGTGCCAGCAGCCGAACTGTCCTAAATGAGCAGTTCTTC,CASSRTVLNEQFF
TRBD1,TRBJ1-2,17,TRBV4-1,.,TGCGCCAGCCACCGGGGTAGAGGGGGCCCTAGGAACTATGGCTACACCTTC,CASHRGRGGPRNYGYTF
TRBD2,TRBJ2-1,16,TRBV9,.,TGTGCCAGCAGCGCAAAGCGGGACGGAGCTTACAATGAGCAGTTCTTC,CASSAKRDGAYNEQFF
.,TRBJ2-3,12,TRBV5-6,.,TGTGCCAGCAGCTTGGGATCGTATACGCAGTATTTT,CASSLGSYTQYF
TRBD1,TRBJ2-7,14,TRBV7-2,.,TGTGCCAGCAGCTTCCGCAGGGGGCCTTACGAGCAGTACTTC,CASSFRRGPYEQYF
.,TRBJ2-7,14,TRBV18,.,TGTGCCAGCTCACCGGGGACTTCCTCCTACGAGCAGTACTTC,CASSPGTSSYEQYF
.,TRBJ1-1,13,TRBV25-1,few,TGTGCCAGCAGTCCTGCCCGGGGGATTGAAGCTTTCTTT,CASSPARGIEAFF
.,TRBJ2-3,15,TRBV4-1,.,TGCGCCAGCAGCCAAGGGGCCCTTTCTCCAGATACGCAGTATTTT,CASSQGALSPDTQYF
TRBD1,TRBJ2-2,21,TRBV28,.,TGTGCCAGCAGTTTACGGGACAGGGGGTGGACAGCACTAGCTTTTACCGGGGAGCTGTTTTTT,CASSLRDRGWTALAFTGELFF
.,TRBJ2-7,11,TRBV20-1,once,TGCAGTGCCCCATACAGGGACGAGCAGTACTTC,CSAPYRDEQYF
.,TRBJ2-7,13,TRBV7-8,.,TGTGCCAGCAGTGGTGGGAGATCCTACGAGCAGTACTTC,CASSGGRSYEQYF
.,TRBJ1-2,16,TRBV5-1,once,TGCGCCAGCAGCTTGGCCCTGGGGGTCATCGACTATGGCTACACCTTC,CASSLALGVIDYGYTF
TRBD2,TRBJ2-4,15,TRBV19,once,TGTGCCAGTAGTCGGACTAGCGTGGCCAAAAACATTCAGTACTTC,CASSRTSVAKNIQYF